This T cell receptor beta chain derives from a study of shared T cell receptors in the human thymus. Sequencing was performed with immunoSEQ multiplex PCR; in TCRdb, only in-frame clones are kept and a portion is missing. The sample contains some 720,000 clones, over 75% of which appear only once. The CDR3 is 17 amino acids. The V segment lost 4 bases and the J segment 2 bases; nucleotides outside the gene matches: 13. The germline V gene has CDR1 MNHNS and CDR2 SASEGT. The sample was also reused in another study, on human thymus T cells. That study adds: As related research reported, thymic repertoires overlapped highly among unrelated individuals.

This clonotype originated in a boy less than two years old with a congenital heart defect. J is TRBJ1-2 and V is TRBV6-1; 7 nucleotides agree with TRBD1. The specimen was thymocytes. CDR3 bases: TGTGCCAGCAGTGTAAAGCGACAGGGAAGGTACAACTATGGCTACACCTTC. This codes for CASSVKRQGRYNYGYTF.